These 9 T cell receptor beta chains share one sample of origin, sequenced in a study of human T cells and chemical hapten exposure. TCRdb independently ran MiXCR on the RACE reads; one entry per CDR3 protein. The sample yields approximately 100,000 distinct CDR3 sequences, approximately 11% seen once. Documented time point: patch test 1, 2 weeks after DPC sensitization. The treatment was: therapeutic diphenylcyclopropenone sensitization with weekly scalp DPC. The source material was whole blood, sampled in connection with sensitization to the hapten diphenylcyclopropenone (DPC). All receptors come from a woman aged 40 to 50 with alopecia areata. Some clones in this sample may be carry-over from other donors' samples.

The sample holds many counts of this clonotype. This rearrangement joins TRBV5-6 to TRBJ1-2; TRBD1 aligns across 7 bases. The germline CDR1 and CDR2 sequences are SGHDT and YYEEEE. Unmatched junction bases numbered 12, after V lost 4 bases and J lost 6 bases. The CDR3 length is 15 residues. The CDR3 bases are TGTGCCAGCAGCCGCACGCCGGGACAGTTGAATGGCTACACCTTC. This gives the protein CASSRTPGQLNGYTF.

The chain links TRBV9 to TRBJ2-7, with D maybe TRBD1 (6 bases). The V gene lost 4 bases and the J gene lost 0 bases, with 14 bases spanning the gap. This CDR3 contains 15 residues. Germline CDR1 reads SGDLS; CDR2 reads YYNGEE. The CDR3 DNA is TGTGCCAGCAGCCCCAGGGGCACTAGCTCCTACGAGCAGTACTTC. Translation: CASSPRGTSSYEQYF.

The J gene is TRBJ2-7, the V gene TRBV20-1; no reliable D call. The CDR3 has 15 residues. With 1 base removed from V and 2 bases from J, the gap between germline ends came to 15 bases. Germline-derived CDR1 and CDR2 are DFQATT and SNEGSKA (reference sequence). CDR3 sequence (DNA): TGCAGTGCTAGAGCGACTGTAAACCCAGCCTACGAGCAGTACTTC. It codes for CSARATVNPAYEQYF.

This clonotype was detected once. CDR3 amino acids: CASSLSPPPREQYF. CDR3 in DNA: TGTGCCAGCAGCTTATCTCCCCCACCTAGGGAGCAGTACTTC. This chain connects TRBV7-2 to TRBJ2-7, with D unresolved. The CDR3 has 14 amino acids. Trimming took off 2 bases at V and 7 bases at J, with 15 bases between the two ends. Germline V CDR1 and CDR2: SGHTA, FQGNSA.

A remark on this clonotype: The limits of the CDR3 on the DNA are not certain, so only TCRdb's listed CDR3 is given. The chain recombines TRBV27 with TRBJ2-7; the table names TRBD1, a call not compared with the DNA. Germline CDR1 reads MNHEY; CDR2 reads SMNVEV (reference sequence). Termini included, the CDR3 measures 14 amino acids. The CDR3 sequence is CASILAGGPLEQYF.

The V and J genes are TRBV7-2 and TRBJ1-5; D unresolved. V was shortened by 5 bases and J by 5 bases, with 10 bases between the two germline ends. The CDR3 spans 13 residues. Germline CDR1 reads SGHTA; CDR2 reads FQGNSA. The CDR3 here is CASSIRSYQPQHF. The CDR3 DNA reads as TGTGCCAGCAGCATACGGTCGTATCAGCCCCAGCATTTT. Based on the CDR3 plus reference TRBV7-2 and TRBJ1-5, the full variable domain is GAGVSQSPSNKVTEKGKDVELRCDPISGHTALYWYRQSLGQGLEFLIYFQGNSAPDKSGLPSDRFSAERTGGSVSTLTIQRTQQEDSAVYLCASSIRSYQPQHFGDGTRLSIL.

This clonotype has at least ten counts. The rearrangement joins TRBV7-2 to TRBJ2-2; 8 bases agree with TRBD2. The J segment lost 6 bases and the V segment lost 7 bases, leaving 4 bases of the junction unmatched. This CDR3 is 13 amino acids long. Germline CDR1 is SGHTA and CDR2 is FQGNSA. The CDR3 DNA reads TGTGCCAGCACCCTTAGCGGGGCCGGGGAGCTGTTTTTT. Translating gives CASTLSGAGELFF.

This clonotype occurred a few times. The chain links TRBV9 to TRBJ2-7; D might be TRBD1 or TRBD2, each matching 5 bases. Germline CDR1 is SGDLS and CDR2 is YYNGEE. Trimming stripped 0 bases from V and 6 bases from J, with 19 bases between. This CDR3 contains 16 residues. DNA for the CDR3: TGTGCCAGCAGCGTAGAATGGAGCGGCGCCGGGGCCGAGCAGTACTTC. Translation gives CASSVEWSGAGAEQYF.

The chain recombines TRBV28 with TRBJ2-5, with D possibly being TRBD2 (6 bases). CDR3 length: 13 residues. The germline V gene has CDR1 MDHEN and CDR2 SYDVKM. V was cut by 11 bases and J by 3 bases, with 16 bases left in between. CDR3 DNA: TGTGCCGTGGAGGGAGGAAGGGAAGAGACCCAGTACTTC. Amino acids: CAVEGGREETQYF.